These 8 T cell receptor beta chains were all obtained from the same sample, sequenced in a study of T cells in localized non-small cell lung cancer. Sequenced by immunoSEQ multiplex PCR; TCRdb stores in-frame clones only, minus some. The sample lists over 30,000 clones, about 80% seen once, with around 34% in the top ten. Sequences were derived from peripheral blood, sampled before any cancer treatment. The receptors originated from a male donor aged 60 or over with stage II squamous cell lung carcinoma.

This clone was seen at least ten times. The genes are TRBV7-9 and TRBJ2-7; no reliable D call. CDR3 length: 15 amino acids. The V end lost 5 bases, the J end lost 0 bases, and 14 bases lay between the germline ends. Germline lookup yields CDR1 SEHNR and CDR2 FQNEAQ (reference sequence). This CDR3 is CASSHGRSSSYEQYF. CDR3 nucleotides: TGTGCCAGCAGCCATGGACGGTCGAGCTCCTACGAGCAGTACTTC.

The V and J genes are TRBV9 and TRBJ1-2; a weak D match, TRBD1 (6 bases). The germline V gene encodes CDR1 SGDLS and CDR2 YYNGEE. The CDR3 covers 15 residues. Trimming left V 0 bases short and J 0 bases short, with 9 bases between. The DNA for the CDR3 is TGTGCCAGCAGCGTAGGAGGGGGGGCTAACTATGGCTACACCTTC. Its protein product is CASSVGGGANYGYTF.

The chain links TRBV28 to TRBJ2-7, with 8 positions matching TRBD1. This CDR3 spans 15 amino acids. CDR1 and CDR2 from the germline V gene are MDHEN and SYDVKM. V dropped 6 bases and J dropped 3; count of bases not matched to a gene: 10. CDR3 loop: CASRGQDGHFYEQYF. The CDR3 DNA reads as TGTGCCAGCAGGGGACAGGATGGGCACTTCTACGAGCAGTACTTC. The full variable domain, rest sourced from reference TRBV28 and TRBJ2-7, is DVKVTQSSRYLVKRTGEKVFLECVQDMDHENMFWYRQDPGLGLRLIYFSYDVKMKEKGDIPEGYSVSREKKERFSLILESASTNQTSMYLCASRGQDGHFYEQYFGPGTRLTVT.

V is TRBV19 and J is TRBJ1-3; D is possibly TRBD1 (6 bases). Germline loops: CDR1 LNHDA, CDR2 SQIVND (reference sequence). CDR3 length: 16 amino acids. V was cut by 7 bases and J by 0 bases, with 16 bases left in between. DNA for the CDR3: TGTGCCAGTAATGGGGGCCTGGACTTCTCTGGAAACACCATATATTTT. This translates into CASNGGLDFSGNTIYF.

V gene TRBV5-1 combines with J gene TRBJ1-3; TRBD1 agrees at 8 bases. V lost 4 bases and J lost 2; bases outside the gene matches: 5. The V gene's germline CDR1 is SGHRS and CDR2 YFSETQ. This CDR3 contains 15 residues. CDR3 bases: TGCGCCAGCAGCCTGTCACAGGGGGCTGGAAACACCATATATTTT. As protein: CASSLSQGAGNTIYF.

The rearrangement uses TRBV5-8 and TRBJ1-2; no reliable D call. V was pared by 1 base and J by 7 bases, with 5 bases between. CDR3 length: 11 amino acids. The germline CDR1 and CDR2 sequences are SGHTS and YDEGEE. CDR3: CASSLLVGYTF. CDR3 nucleotides: TGTGCCAGCAGCTTGTTAGTTGGCTACACCTTC.

The chain links TRBV6-1 to TRBJ2-3; 10 nucleotides line up with TRBD2. The ends lost 4 bases at V and 3 bases at J; junction bases unmatched: 1. Germline V gene data show CDR1 as MNHNS and CDR2 as SASEGT. This CDR3 spans 14 amino acids. The CDR3 region is CASSVLAGTDTQYF. CDR3 DNA sequence: TGTGCCAGCAGTGTACTAGCGGGGACAGATACGCAGTATTTT.

The rearrangement uses TRBV11-1 and TRBJ1-1; weak D call: TRBD1 (5 bases). Germline values: CDR1 SGHAT, CDR2 FQDESV (reference sequence). The CDR3 contains 14 residues. V lost 3 bases, J lost 4 bases, and 12 bases lay in between. The CDR3 is CASSLSGGSTEAFF. DNA of the CDR3: TGTGCCAGCAGCTTGTCCGGGGGTAGCACTGAAGCTTTCTTT.